The rows below give T cell receptor beta chains drawn from one sample of a study of shared clonotypes between healthy human individuals. TCRdb's copy holds only in-frame clones and misses some; the assay was immunoSEQ multiplex PCR. The table has more than 2 million clones, less than 95% seen once; the top ten hold 1.1%. The sequenced sample was naive CD8+ T cells sorted from blood. These receptors all stem from a man aged 18 to 30 in good health. Both conserved end residues are part of each CDR3. The D gene is left open where the match is weak. Part of the rows lack a size; the others show once, few, many or a class for expanded clones.

abundance: -
v_gene: TRBV5-1
d_gene: TRBD1
len: 16
j_gene: TRBJ2-7
CDR3nt: TGCGCCAGCAGCCTACCCTCAGGGGGATCAGCCTACGAGCAGTACTTC
CDR3aa: CASSLPSGGSAYEQYF

abundance: -
v_gene: TRBV28
d_gene: TRBD1
len: 14
j_gene: TRBJ1-5
CDR3nt: TGTGCCAGCAGCCCGGGACAGGGCGGGCAGCCCCAGCATTTT
CDR3aa: CASSPGQGGQPQHF

abundance: -
v_gene: TRBV7-9
d_gene: -
len: 15
j_gene: TRBJ1-1
CDR3nt: TGTGCCAGCAGCCCGGCAGTGGCGTTGAACACTGAAGCTTTCTTT
CDR3aa: CASSPAVALNTEAFF

abundance: -
v_gene: TRBV11-2
d_gene: -
len: 13
j_gene: TRBJ2-1
CDR3nt: TGTGCCAGCAGGCCAGCTAGCTATAGGCACCAGTTCTTC
CDR3aa: CASRPASYRHQFF

abundance: -
v_gene: TRBV25-1
d_gene: -
len: 12
j_gene: TRBJ2-7
CDR3nt: TGTGCCAGCAGTGCCGGGGTCGAGGAGCAGTACTTC
CDR3aa: CASSAGVEEQYF

abundance: once
v_gene: TRBV29-1
d_gene: -
len: 10
j_gene: TRBJ2-7
CDR3nt: TGCAGCGTTGTCAGTTACGAGCAGTACTTC
CDR3aa: CSVVSYEQYF

abundance: -
v_gene: TRBV11-2
d_gene: TRBD2
len: 17
j_gene: TRBJ2-3
CDR3nt: TGTGCCAGCAGCTTGGAGAAGACTAGCGCTTACACAGATACGCAGTATTTT
CDR3aa: CASSLEKTSAYTDTQYF

abundance: -
v_gene: TRBV6-6
d_gene: -
len: 15
j_gene: TRBJ2-4
CDR3nt: TGTGCCAGCAGCCCTACACCGGAGGGCGGAAACATTCAGTACTTC
CDR3aa: CASSPTPEGGNIQYF

abundance: -
v_gene: TRBV4-1
d_gene: -
len: 12
j_gene: TRBJ2-3
CDR3nt: TGCGCCAGCAGCCTCGGGGCGGATACGCAGTATTTT
CDR3aa: CASSLGADTQYF

abundance: -
v_gene: TRBV13
d_gene: TRBD2
len: 17
j_gene: TRBJ2-7
CDR3nt: TGTGCCAGCAGCAGCGGGACTAGCGGGAGCACCCCCTACGAGCAGTACTTC
CDR3aa: CASSSGTSGSTPYEQYF

abundance: -
v_gene: TRBV7-9
d_gene: -
len: 14
j_gene: TRBJ2-7
CDR3nt: TGTGCCAGCAGCTTAGTAAGGACGCTGGACGAGCAGTACTTC
CDR3aa: CASSLVRTLDEQYF

abundance: -
v_gene: TRBV6-5
d_gene: TRBD2
len: 14
j_gene: TRBJ2-1
CDR3nt: TGTGCCAGCAGTCTAGCGGGAGTTGGGAATGAGCAGTTCTTC
CDR3aa: CASSLAGVGNEQFF

abundance: once
v_gene: TRBV30
d_gene: -
len: 13
j_gene: TRBJ2-2
CDR3nt: TGTGCCTGGAGGGGGAGGTTCACCGGGGAGCTGTTTTTT
CDR3aa: CAWRGRFTGELFF

abundance: once
v_gene: TRBV7-3
d_gene: TRBD2
len: 21
j_gene: TRBJ2-4
CDR3nt: TGTGCCAGCAGCAGAGATATCACGACTAGCGGGGGGCCCCTTGCCAAAAACATTCAGTACTTC
CDR3aa: CASSRDITTSGGPLAKNIQYF

abundance: -
v_gene: TRBV27
d_gene: -
len: 14
j_gene: TRBJ2-7
CDR3nt: TGTGCCAGCAGTTTACGAGGGGAAGTCTACGAGCAGTACTTC
CDR3aa: CASSLRGEVYEQYF

abundance: -
v_gene: TRBV9
d_gene: -
len: 13
j_gene: TRBJ2-7
CDR3nt: TGTGCCAGCAGCGTAGCCAGGGGCTACGAGCAGTACTTC
CDR3aa: CASSVARGYEQYF

abundance: once
v_gene: TRBV13
d_gene: TRBD1
len: 15
j_gene: TRBJ2-7
CDR3nt: TGTGCCAGCAGCCCCCCACAGGGGGCTTACCACGAGCAGTACTTC
CDR3aa: CASSPPQGAYHEQYF

abundance: -
v_gene: TRBV6-5
d_gene: -
len: 13
j_gene: TRBJ2-1
CDR3nt: TGTGCCAGCAGTTACGGCCGGGTTCGTGAGCAGTTCTTC
CDR3aa: CASSYGRVREQFF

abundance: -
v_gene: TRBV4-1
d_gene: -
len: 14
j_gene: TRBJ2-3
CDR3nt: TGCGCCAGCAGCCCGGGGACTAGCACAGATACGCAGTATTTT
CDR3aa: CASSPGTSTDTQYF

abundance: -
v_gene: TRBV9
d_gene: -
len: 15
j_gene: TRBJ2-1
CDR3nt: TGTGCCAGCAGCGCCCCCTCCGGCTCCTACAATGAGCAGTTCTTC
CDR3aa: CASSAPSGSYNEQFF

abundance: -
v_gene: TRBV5-1
d_gene: -
len: 15
j_gene: TRBJ2-7
CDR3nt: TGCGCCAGCAGCTTAGAACGGGATCTCTTCTACGAGCAGTACTTC
CDR3aa: CASSLERDLFYEQYF

abundance: few
v_gene: TRBV4-3
d_gene: -
len: 16
j_gene: TRBJ2-1
CDR3nt: TGCGCCAGCAGCCAAGGACTCGCGAGCAGGGTTGGTGGGCAGTTCTTC
CDR3aa: CASSQGLASRVGGQFF

abundance: -
v_gene: TRBV2
d_gene: TRBD1
len: 16
j_gene: TRBJ1-4
CDR3nt: TGTGCCAGCAGAAGGGACAGGGGGCTGCCTAATGAAAAACTGTTTTTT
CDR3aa: CASRRDRGLPNEKLFF

abundance: -
v_gene: TRBV6-9
d_gene: -
len: 15
j_gene: TRBJ1-5
CDR3nt: TGTGCCAGCCCATCTGGCAGGGAAGGGGATCAGCCCCAGCATTTT
CDR3aa: CASPSGREGDQPQHF

abundance: -
v_gene: TRBV30
d_gene: -
len: 13
j_gene: TRBJ2-3
CDR3nt: TGTGCCTGGACATGGGAAGGCACAGATACGCAGTATTTT
CDR3aa: CAWTWEGTDTQYF

abundance: -
v_gene: TRBV5-8
d_gene: -
len: 12
j_gene: TRBJ2-7
CDR3nt: TGTGCCAGCGGCGTGCCCTCGCGAGAGCAGTACTTC
CDR3aa: CASGVPSREQYF

abundance: -
v_gene: TRBV5-1
d_gene: -
len: 15
j_gene: TRBJ1-2
CDR3nt: TGCGCCAGCAGCTTCGCTGCAGGGGAGGACTATGGCTACACCTTC
CDR3aa: CASSFAAGEDYGYTF

abundance: once
v_gene: TRBV29-1
d_gene: TRBD2
len: 16
j_gene: TRBJ2-1
CDR3nt: TGCAGCGTTGATGGCCCCACTAGCGGGGGGTTGGATGAGCAGTTCTTC
CDR3aa: CSVDGPTSGGLDEQFF

abundance: -
v_gene: TRBV12-5
d_gene: TRBD1
len: 15
j_gene: TRBJ2-7
CDR3nt: TGTGCTAGTGGTACTAACCGGGACAGGGGACCGCTACAGTACTTC
CDR3aa: CASGTNRDRGPLQYF